This is a list of T cell receptor beta chains from one sample in a study of T cell changes during pregnancy in multiple sclerosis. Assay used: immunoSEQ multiplex PCR; TCRdb lists only in-frame clones, some missing. The data show 25,000 to 40,000 clones, about 89% seen once. The input for sequencing was CD8+ T cells from peripheral blood mononuclear cells, taken in the third trimester of pregnancy. The source is a female donor with multiple sclerosis, enrolled in a pregnancy study. CDR3s include the opening cysteine and the closing phenylalanine or tryptophan. D genes are given only for firm matches. Not all rows give a size; the values are once, few, many and, for expanded clones, a class.

d_call	j_call	clone_size	v_call	cdr3_aa	cdr3_nt
TRBD1	TRBJ2-7	.	TRBV27	CASGLGTAYEQYF	TGTGCCAGCGGCCTCGGGACAGCTTACGAGCAGTACTTC
.	TRBJ2-1	.	TRBV29-1	CSVEDGTGTEVNEQFF	TGCAGCGTTGAAGACGGAACCGGGACTGAAGTTAATGAGCAGTTCTTC
.	TRBJ2-7	.	TRBV29-1	CSVAKTGLSYEQYF	TGCAGCGTCGCGAAGACCGGACTCTCCTACGAGCAGTACTTC
TRBD2	TRBJ2-7	.	TRBV2	CASSEWGAGGGFYEQYF	TGTGCCAGCAGTGAATGGGGGGCGGGAGGGGGATTCTACGAGCAGTACTTC
TRBD2	TRBJ2-7	.	TRBV28	CASSSGLAGLSYEQYF	TGTGCCAGCAGTTCCGGACTAGCGGGGCTCTCCTACGAGCAGTACTTC
.	TRBJ1-5	.	TRBV7-2	CASSLKQKNQPQHF	TGTGCCAGCAGCTTAAAACAGAAGAATCAGCCCCAGCATTTT
.	TRBJ2-3	.	TRBV27	CASRLERGRGGQYF	TGTGCCAGCAGATTAGAACGCGGCCGAGGGGGGCAGTATTTT
.	TRBJ1-3	.	TRBV10-3	CAIRGTSRDSGNTIYF	TGTGCCATCAGGGGGACATCCCGAGACTCTGGAAACACCATATATTTT
TRBD1	TRBJ1-1	few	TRBV29-1	CSVARQGLFTEAFF	TGCAGCGTTGCGCGACAGGGGCTTTTCACTGAAGCTTTCTTT
.	TRBJ2-3	.	TRBV5-4	CASSQSLRDTQYF	TGTGCCAGCAGCCAATCTTTGAGGGATACGCAGTATTTT
TRBD1	TRBJ1-4	.	TRBV5-1	CASSVPTGDSEKLFF	TGCGCCAGCAGCGTACCCACAGGGGATTCTGAAAAACTGTTTTTT
TRBD1	TRBJ1-5	.	TRBV13	CASSRTGGASSNQPQHF	TGTGCCAGCAGCCGGACAGGGGGGGCTTCTAGCAATCAGCCCCAGCATTTT
.	TRBJ2-7	few	TRBV10-3	CAISERTETYEQYF	TGTGCCATCAGTGAGCGGACAGAGACCTACGAGCAGTACTTC
TRBD1	TRBJ2-3	.	TRBV10-2	CASRGTGTDTQYF	TGCGCCAGCAGGGGGACAGGCACAGATACGCAGTATTTT
TRBD1	TRBJ2-1	.	TRBV27	CASSSSRDRALGDEQFF	TGTGCCAGCAGTTCGAGCCGGGACAGGGCCCTCGGGGATGAGCAGTTCTTC